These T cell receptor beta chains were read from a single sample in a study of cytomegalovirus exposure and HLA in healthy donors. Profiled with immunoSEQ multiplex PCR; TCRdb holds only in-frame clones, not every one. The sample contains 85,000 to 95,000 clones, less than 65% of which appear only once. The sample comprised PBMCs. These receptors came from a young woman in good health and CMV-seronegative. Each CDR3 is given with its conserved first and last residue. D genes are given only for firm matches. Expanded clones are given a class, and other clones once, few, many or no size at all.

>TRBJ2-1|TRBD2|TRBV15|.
TGTGCCACCAGCAGGGGGCTAGCGGGAGGGGGCAATGAGCAGTTCTTC
CATSRGLAGGGNEQFF
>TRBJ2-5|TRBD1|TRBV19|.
TGTGCCAGTAGTATAATGGTCGACAGGGAAGAGACCCAGTACTTC
CASSIMVDREETQYF
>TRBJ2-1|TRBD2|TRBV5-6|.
TGTGCCAGCGGGGGGGGAGATAGCTCCTACAATGAGCAGTTCTTC
CASGGGDSSYNEQFF
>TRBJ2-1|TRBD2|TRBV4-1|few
TGCGCCAGCAGCCCTACCGGGGCGGGGGGGCATTCTGATGAGCAGTTCTTC
CASSPTGAGGHSDEQFF
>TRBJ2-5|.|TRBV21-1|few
TGTGCCAGCAGCGTCCGGGACTCCCCTCGGGAGACCCAGTACTTC
CASSVRDSPRETQYF
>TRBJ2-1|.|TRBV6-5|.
TGTGCCAGCAGCGTGGATCGGGCCTACAATGAGCAGTTCTTC
CASSVDRAYNEQFF
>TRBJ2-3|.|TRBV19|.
TGTGCCAGTAGTATTTCGGTCACAGATACGCAGTATTTT
CASSISVTDTQYF
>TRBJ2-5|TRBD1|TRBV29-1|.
TGCAGCGTCGTAACAGGGGTCGATGAGACCCAGTACTTC
CSVVTGVDETQYF
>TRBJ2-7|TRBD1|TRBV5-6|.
TGTGCCAGCAGCCCCGGACAGGGGCGCCCCTACGAGCAGTACTTC
CASSPGQGRPYEQYF
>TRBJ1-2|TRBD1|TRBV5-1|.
TGCGCCAGCAGCACTCAGGGGGCGCGGGGCTACACCTTC
CASSTQGARGYTF
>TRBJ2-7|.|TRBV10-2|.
TGCGCCAGCAGTCTCAGGGGAGAGGGTTACGAGCAGTACTTC
CASSLRGEGYEQYF
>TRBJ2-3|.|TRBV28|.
TGTGCCAGCAGTTTTCAAGAGGGCGGAATGAGCACAGATACGCAGTATTTT
CASSFQEGGMSTDTQYF
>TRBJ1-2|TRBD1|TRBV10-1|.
TGCGCCAGCAGTGGGGACAGCAAATATGGCTACACCTTC
CASSGDSKYGYTF
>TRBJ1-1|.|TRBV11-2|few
TGTGCCAGCAGCTTGGGGGGGTGGGGGGCTGAAGCTTTCTTT
CASSLGGWGAEAFF
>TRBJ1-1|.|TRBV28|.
TGTGCCAGCAGTCGCCCCCCAGGGGAAGTGAACACTGAAGCTTTCTTT
CASSRPPGEVNTEAFF
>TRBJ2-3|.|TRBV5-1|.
TGCGCCAGCAGCTTAATCGGGGGCACAGATACGCAGTATTTT
CASSLIGGTDTQYF
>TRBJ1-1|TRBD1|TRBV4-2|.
TGTGCCAGCAGCCAAGTTGTAGGGGGCGCGGACACTGAAGCTTTCTTT
CASSQVVGGADTEAFF
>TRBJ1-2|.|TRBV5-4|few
TGTGCCAGCAGCTTAGGAGGGGACTATGGCTACACCTTC
CASSLGGDYGYTF
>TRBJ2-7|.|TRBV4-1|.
TGCGCCAGCAGCCCCCGGGACTTCGGCAACGAGCAGTACTTC
CASSPRDFGNEQYF
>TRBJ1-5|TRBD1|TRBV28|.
TGTGCCAGCAACAGGCGCCAGGGGGCCGATCAGCCCCAGCATTTT
CASNRRQGADQPQHF
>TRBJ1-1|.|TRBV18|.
TGTGCCAGCTCAAAATACAGCACTGAAGCTTTCTTT
CASSKYSTEAFF
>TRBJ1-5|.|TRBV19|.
TGTGCCACCCTTGGAGGGATCAATCAGCCCCAGCATTTT
CATLGGINQPQHF
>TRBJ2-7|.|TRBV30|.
TGTGCCTGGAGTCTCCTCAGGGCCTCCTACGAGCAGTACTTC
CAWSLLRASYEQYF
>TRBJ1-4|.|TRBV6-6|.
TGTGCCAGCAGAGACACTCCAACTAATGAAAAACTGTTTTTT
CASRDTPTNEKLFF
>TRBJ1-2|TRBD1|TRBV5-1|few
TGCGCCAGCAGACAGGCCGGGACAGACTTGTTCTATGGCTACACCTTC
CASRQAGTDLFYGYTF
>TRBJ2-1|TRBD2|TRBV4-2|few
TGTGCCAGCAGCCAAGGCCCTCTAGCGGGAAATTACAATGAGCAGTTCTTC
CASSQGPLAGNYNEQFF
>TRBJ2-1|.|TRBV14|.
TGTGCCAGCAGCCGGGGCGACTCCTACAATGAGCAGTTCTTC
CASSRGDSYNEQFF
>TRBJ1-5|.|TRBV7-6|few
TGTGCCAGCAGCCAAGGTAGGGGCAGCAATCAGCCCCAGCATTTT
CASSQGRGSNQPQHF
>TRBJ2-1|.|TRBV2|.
TGTGCCAGCAGCCCAACTAGGAATGAGCAGTTCTTC
CASSPTRNEQFF
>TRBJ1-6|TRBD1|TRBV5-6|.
TGTGCCAGCAGCTTTAAGGGGGCAGGGTCACCCCTCCACTTT
CASSFKGAGSPLHF
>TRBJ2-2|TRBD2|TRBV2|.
TGTGCCAGCAGTGAATTTAGCGGGGGCACCGGGGAGCTGTTTTTT
CASSEFSGGTGELFF
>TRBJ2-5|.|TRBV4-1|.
TGCGCCAGCAGCCCCGACAAGGGGCGGGAGACCCAGTACTTC
CASSPDKGRETQYF
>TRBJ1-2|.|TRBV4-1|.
TGCGCCAGCAGCCAAGATCCGGGGGGCAGGATTTATGGCTACACCTTC
CASSQDPGGRIYGYTF
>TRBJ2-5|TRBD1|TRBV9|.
TGTGCCAGCAGCGTAGGACACAGGGGGACCCAAGAGACCCAGTACTTC
CASSVGHRGTQETQYF
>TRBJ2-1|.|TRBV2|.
TGTGCCAGCACCAGGGGCCTACCCAATGAGCAGTTCTTC
CASTRGLPNEQFF
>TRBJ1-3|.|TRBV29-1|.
TGCAGCGCTGGGGGGGCTGGAAACACCATATATTTT
CSAGGAGNTIYF
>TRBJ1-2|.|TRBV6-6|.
TGTGCCAGCAGTTTTCAGGGGCGAGATGGCTACACCTTC
CASSFQGRDGYTF
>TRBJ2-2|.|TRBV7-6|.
TGTGCCAGCAGCTTATGGGAGGCCGGGGAGCTGTTTTTT
CASSLWEAGELFF
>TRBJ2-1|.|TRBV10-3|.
TGTGCCATCAGTGGCCTAGGGGTCGACAATGAGCAGTTCTTC
CAISGLGVDNEQFF
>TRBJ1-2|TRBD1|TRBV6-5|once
TGTGCCAGCAGCCAACACAGGGGAGCTAACTATGGCTACACCTTC
CASSQHRGANYGYTF
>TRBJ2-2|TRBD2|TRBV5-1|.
TGCGCCAGCAGCTTTGTCCGACTAGCGGGGGGCCCCACCGGGGAGCTGTTTTTT
CASSFVRLAGGPTGELFF
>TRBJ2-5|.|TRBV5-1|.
TGCGCCAGCAGCTTGCCGGAAGAGACCCAGTACTTC
CASSLPEETQYF
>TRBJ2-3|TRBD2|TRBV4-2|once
TGTGCCAGCAGCCAAGGTGGGGGACTAGGAACAGATACGCAGTATTTT
CASSQGGGLGTDTQYF
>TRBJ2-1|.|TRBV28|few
TGTGCCAGCTCGCACCGAGGGCAGATCTACAATGAGCAGTTCTTC
CASSHRGQIYNEQFF
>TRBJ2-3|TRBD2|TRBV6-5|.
TGTGCCAGCAGTTACTCTGGGGTAGCGGGGAAGTTGCAGTATTTT
CASSYSGVAGKLQYF
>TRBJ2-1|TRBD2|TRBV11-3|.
TGTGCCAGCAGCTTAGAGGGCGGCGGGGGGGTCAATGAGCAGTTCTTC
CASSLEGGGGVNEQFF